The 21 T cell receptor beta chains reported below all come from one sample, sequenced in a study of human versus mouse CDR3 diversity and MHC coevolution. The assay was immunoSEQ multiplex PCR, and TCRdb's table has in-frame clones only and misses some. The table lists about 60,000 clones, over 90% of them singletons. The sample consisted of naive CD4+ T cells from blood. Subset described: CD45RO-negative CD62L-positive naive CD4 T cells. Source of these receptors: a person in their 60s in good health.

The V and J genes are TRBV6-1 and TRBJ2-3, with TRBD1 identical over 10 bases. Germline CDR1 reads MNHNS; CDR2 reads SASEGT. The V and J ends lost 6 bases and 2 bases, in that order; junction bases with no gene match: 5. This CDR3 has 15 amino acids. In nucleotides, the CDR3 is TGTGCCAGCAGGACGACAGGGGGCTTCACAGATACGCAGTATTTT. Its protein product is CASRTTGGFTDTQYF.

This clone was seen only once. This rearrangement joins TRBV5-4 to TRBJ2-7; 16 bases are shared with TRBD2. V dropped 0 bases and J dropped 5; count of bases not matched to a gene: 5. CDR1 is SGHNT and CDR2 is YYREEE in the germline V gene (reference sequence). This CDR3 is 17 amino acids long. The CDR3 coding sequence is TGTGCCAGCAGCTTGGAGGGACTAGCGGGAGGGCTCGACGAGCAGTACTTC. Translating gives CASSLEGLAGGLDEQYF.

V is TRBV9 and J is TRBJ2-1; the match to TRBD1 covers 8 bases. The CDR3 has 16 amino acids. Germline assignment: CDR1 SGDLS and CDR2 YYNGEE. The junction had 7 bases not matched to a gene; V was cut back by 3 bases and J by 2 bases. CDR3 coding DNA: TGTGCCAGCAGCGCGACAGGGACAGGCCCCTACAATGAGCAGTTCTTC. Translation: CASSATGTGPYNEQFF.

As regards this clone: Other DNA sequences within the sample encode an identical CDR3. The CDR3 DNA reads as TGTGCCACCAGCAGAGAGGGACAGCTTACAGATACGCAGTATTTT. It translates to CATSREGQLTDTQYF. The chain couples TRBV15 to TRBJ2-3; 7 bases line up with TRBD1. The CDR3 sequence is 15 residues long. Germline assignment: CDR1 LNHNV and CDR2 YYDKDF (reference sequence). V dropped 0 bases and J dropped 3; count of bases not matched to a gene: 3.

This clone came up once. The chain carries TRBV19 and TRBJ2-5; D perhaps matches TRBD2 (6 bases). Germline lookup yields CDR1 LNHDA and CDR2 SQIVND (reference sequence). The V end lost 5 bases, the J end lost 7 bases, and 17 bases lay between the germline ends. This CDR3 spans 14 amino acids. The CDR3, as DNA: TGTGCCAGTAGTCGGTCTAGCGAACTCGGGACCCAGTACTTC. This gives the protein CASSRSSELGTQYF.

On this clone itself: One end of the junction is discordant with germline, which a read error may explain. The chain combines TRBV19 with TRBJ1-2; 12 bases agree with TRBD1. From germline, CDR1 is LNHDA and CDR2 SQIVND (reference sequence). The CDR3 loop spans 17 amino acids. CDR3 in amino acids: CANSISGTGGLVYGYTF. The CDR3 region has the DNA TGTGCCAATAGTATCTCCGGGACAGGGGGCTTGGTCTATGGCTACACCTTC.

The CDR3 loop reads CASSLGQGRSGNTIYF. The CDR3 bases are TGTGCCAGCAGCTTAGGGCAGGGCCGCTCTGGAAACACCATATATTTT. V usage is TRBV13 and J usage is TRBJ1-3; D perhaps matches TRBD1 (5 bases). V was trimmed by 0 bases and J by 0 bases, leaving 9 bases between them. This CDR3 has 16 amino acids. CDR1 and CDR2 from the germline V gene are PRHDT and FYEKMQ (reference sequence).

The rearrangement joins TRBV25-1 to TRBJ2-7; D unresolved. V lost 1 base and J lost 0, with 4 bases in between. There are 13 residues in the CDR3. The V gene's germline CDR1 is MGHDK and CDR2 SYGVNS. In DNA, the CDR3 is TGTGCCAGCAGTGAATCGGTCTCCTACGAGCAGTACTTC. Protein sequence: CASSESVSYEQYF.

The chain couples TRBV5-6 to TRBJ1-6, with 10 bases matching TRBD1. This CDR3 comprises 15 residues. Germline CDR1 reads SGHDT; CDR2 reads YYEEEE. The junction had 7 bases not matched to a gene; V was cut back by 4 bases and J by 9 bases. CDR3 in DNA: TGTGCCAGCAGCGGAAGGACAGGGGGGAGTTCACCCCTCCACTTT. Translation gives CASSGRTGGSSPLHF.

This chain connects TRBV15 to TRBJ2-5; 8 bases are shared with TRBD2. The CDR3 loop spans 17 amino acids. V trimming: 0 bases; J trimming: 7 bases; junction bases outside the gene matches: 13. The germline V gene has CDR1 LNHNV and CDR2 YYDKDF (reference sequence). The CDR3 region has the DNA TGTGCCACCAGCAGAGAATATGTCGGGAGGGCCGGAGGGACCCAGTACTTC. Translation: CATSREYVGRAGGTQYF.

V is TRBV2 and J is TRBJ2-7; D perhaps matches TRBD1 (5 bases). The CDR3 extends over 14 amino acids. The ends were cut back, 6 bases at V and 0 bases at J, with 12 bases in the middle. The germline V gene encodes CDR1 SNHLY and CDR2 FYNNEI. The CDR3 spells CASSQTVNSYEQYF. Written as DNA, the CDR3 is TGTGCCAGCAGCCAGACAGTAAACTCCTACGAGCAGTACTTC.

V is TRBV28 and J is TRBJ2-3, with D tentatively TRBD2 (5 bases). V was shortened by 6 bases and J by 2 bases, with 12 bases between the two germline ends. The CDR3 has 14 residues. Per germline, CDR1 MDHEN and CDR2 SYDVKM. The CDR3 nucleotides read TGTGCCAGCAGCCCGCCCGGGGACACAGATACGCAGTATTTT. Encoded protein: CASSPPGDTDTQYF.

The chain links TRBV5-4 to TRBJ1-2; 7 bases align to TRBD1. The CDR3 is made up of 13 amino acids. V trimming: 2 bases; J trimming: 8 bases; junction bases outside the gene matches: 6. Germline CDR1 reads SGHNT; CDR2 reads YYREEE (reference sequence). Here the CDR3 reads CASSFTGVDGYTF. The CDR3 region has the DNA TGTGCCAGCAGCTTCACAGGGGTGGACGGCTACACCTTC.

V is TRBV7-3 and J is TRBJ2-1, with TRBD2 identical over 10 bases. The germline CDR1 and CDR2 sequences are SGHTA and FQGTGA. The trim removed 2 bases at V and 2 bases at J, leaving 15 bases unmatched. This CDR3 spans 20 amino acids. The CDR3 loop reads CASSLGGGRSGRGTYNEQFF. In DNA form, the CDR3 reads TGTGCCAGCAGCTTAGGGGGGGGGAGGAGCGGGAGGGGAACCTACAATGAGCAGTTCTTC. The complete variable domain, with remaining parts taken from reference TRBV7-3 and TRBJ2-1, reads GAGVSQTPSNKVTEKGKYVELRCDPISGHTALYWYRQSLGQGPEFLIYFQGTGAADDSGLPNDRFFAVRPEGSVSTLKIQRTERGDSAVYLCASSLGGGRSGRGTYNEQFFGPGTRLTVL.

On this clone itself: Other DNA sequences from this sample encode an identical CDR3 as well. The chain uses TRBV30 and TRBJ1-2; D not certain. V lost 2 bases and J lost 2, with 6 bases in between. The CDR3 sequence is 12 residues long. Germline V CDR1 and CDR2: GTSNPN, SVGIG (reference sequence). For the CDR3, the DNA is TGTGCCTGGAGTCGGGGAAACTATGGCTACACCTTC. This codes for CAWSRGNYGYTF. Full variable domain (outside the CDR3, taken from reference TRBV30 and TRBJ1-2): SQTIHQWPATLVQPVGSPLSLECTVEGTSNPNLYWYRQAAGRGLQLLFYSVGIGQISSEVPQNLSASRPQDRQFILSSKKLLLSDSGFYLCAWSRGNYGYTFGSGTRLTVV.

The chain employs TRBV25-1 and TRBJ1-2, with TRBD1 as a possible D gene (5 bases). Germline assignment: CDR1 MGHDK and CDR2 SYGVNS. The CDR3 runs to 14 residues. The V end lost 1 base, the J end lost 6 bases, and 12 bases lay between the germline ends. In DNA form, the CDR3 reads TGTGCCAGCAGTGAATCTCCCACGGGGGATGGCTACACCTTC. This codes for CASSESPTGDGYTF.

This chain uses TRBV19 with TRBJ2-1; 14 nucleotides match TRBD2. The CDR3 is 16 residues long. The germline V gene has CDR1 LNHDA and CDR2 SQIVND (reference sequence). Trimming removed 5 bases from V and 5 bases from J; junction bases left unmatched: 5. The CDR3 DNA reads TGTGCCAGTAGTCTCCTGACTAGCGGGAGGGACAATGAGCAGTTCTTC. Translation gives CASSLLTSGRDNEQFF.

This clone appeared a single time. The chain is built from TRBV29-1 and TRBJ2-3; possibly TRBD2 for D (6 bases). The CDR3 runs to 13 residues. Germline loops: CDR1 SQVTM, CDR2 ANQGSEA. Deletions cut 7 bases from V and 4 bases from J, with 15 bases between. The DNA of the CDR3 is TGCAGCGCCTTAGCGGCCCGCGCAGATACGCAGTATTTT. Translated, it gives CSALAARADTQYF.

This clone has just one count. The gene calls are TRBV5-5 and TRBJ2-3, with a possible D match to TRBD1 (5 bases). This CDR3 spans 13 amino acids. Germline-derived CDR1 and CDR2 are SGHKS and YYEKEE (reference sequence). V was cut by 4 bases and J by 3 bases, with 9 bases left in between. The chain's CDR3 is CASSRAGTDTQYF. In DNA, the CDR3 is TGTGCCAGCAGCAGAGCAGGGACAGATACGCAGTATTTT. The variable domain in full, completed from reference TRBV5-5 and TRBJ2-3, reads DAGVTQSPTHLIKTRGQQVTLRCSPISGHKSVSWYQQVLGQGPQFIFQYYEKEERGRGNFPDRFSARQFPNYSSELNVNALLLGDSALYLCASSRAGTDTQYFGPGTRLTVL.

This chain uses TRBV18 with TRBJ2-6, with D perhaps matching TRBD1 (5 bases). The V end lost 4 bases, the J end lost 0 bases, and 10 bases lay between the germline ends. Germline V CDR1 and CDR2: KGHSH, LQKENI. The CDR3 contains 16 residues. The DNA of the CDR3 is TGTGCCAGCTCACGTGACAGAAGCTCTGGGGCCAACGTCCTGACTTTC. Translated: CASSRDRSSGANVLTF.

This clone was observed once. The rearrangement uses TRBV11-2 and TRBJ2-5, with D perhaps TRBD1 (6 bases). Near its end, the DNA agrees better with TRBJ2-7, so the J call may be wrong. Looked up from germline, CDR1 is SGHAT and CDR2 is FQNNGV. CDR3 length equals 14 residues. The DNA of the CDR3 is TGTGCCAGCAGCATACAGGGCGTTCCCTACGAGCAGTACTTC. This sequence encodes CASSIQGVPYEQYF.